Only a few counts were recorded for the clone carrying this TCR beta chain. What it recognizes is unknown. This entry is derived from a study of long-term antiretroviral therapy in people with HIV. Across the whole study: The oldest specimens predate the 2015 immediate-ART recommendation by about a decade.

Per the germline V gene, CDR1 is SGHVS and CDR2 is FQNEAQ. The length of the CDR3 is 14 residues. V lost 8 bases to trimming and J lost 4 bases, with 17 bases between them. Study conclusions and caveats: Blood sampling spanned 2004 to 2017, possibly under older ART regimens.

Version v3.0 of the immunoSEQ assay ran at survey level. The method was immunoSEQ multiplex PCR; TCRdb's version includes in-frame clones alone and lacks a portion of them. Of tens of thousands of clones listed, around 86% were seen once; the top ten hold 6.2%. The clonotype was recovered from a man younger than 35 with HIV. The sequenced sample was unsorted PBMCs, obtained 1 year after starting antiretroviral therapy. The V gene is TRBV7-8, the J gene TRBJ1-1, with D possibly TRBD1 on 6 matching bases. Here the CDR3 DNA reads TGTGCCAGCGGACTTGGGGGCGAGGGCACTGAAGCTTTCTTT. Amino acid sequence: CASGLGGEGTEAFF.